Below are 4 T cell receptor beta chains sequenced from a single sample in a study of blood T cell repertoires in COVID-19 (dated by TCRdb to 2020 to 2022). Receptor libraries were prepared by the immunoSEQ multiplex PCR assay. Sourced from immuneACCESS, this table was stored by TCRdb with only in-frame sequences that have V and J called. A share of the clones is absent; for the studies checked, an unresolved V gene accounts for under half, and the remainder has no known explanation. The sample data list more than 300,000 clones, and around 87% of these were observed just once. The leading ten clones occupy 1.5% to 2.5% of the sample. The specimen sequenced was PBMCs or T cells enriched from blood (not recorded which). These receptor sequences come from a man aged 35-49 years in a cohort exposed to, infected with or recovered from COVID-19 (not recorded which).

V gene TRBV18 combines with J gene TRBJ1-2; TRBD1 agrees at 7 bases. The CDR3 loop spans 14 amino acids. V lost 0 bases and J lost 2; bases outside the gene matches: 0. The germline V gene encodes CDR1 KGHSH and CDR2 LQKENI. CDR3 nucleotides: TGTGCCAGCTCACCACCGGGACAGAACTATGGCTACACCTTC. It translates to CASSPPGQNYGYTF.

V usage is TRBV5-1 and J usage is TRBJ2-1; the match to TRBD2 covers 10 bases. CDR1 is SGHRS, CDR2 YFSETQ, per germline. The CDR3 consists of 13 residues. V dropped 3 bases and J dropped 14; count of bases not matched to a gene: 8. CDR3 DNA: TGCGCCAGCAGCTCGGATATAGCGGGAGGTGAGTTCTTC. It yields the protein CASSSDIAGGEFF.

The CDR3: CASSLNAGGGDEQYF. The CDR3 DNA reads as TGCGCCAGCAGCTTGAACGCGGGAGGGGGTGACGAGCAGTACTTC. The chain couples TRBV5-1 to TRBJ2-7; 9 nucleotides align to TRBD2. CDR3 length equals 15 residues. Germline V gene sequence: CDR1 SGHRS, CDR2 YFSETQ. The V gene end was trimmed by 1 base and the J gene end by 5 bases; junction bases not matched to a gene: 7.

The chain combines TRBV14 with TRBJ1-6, with D perhaps matching TRBD1 (5 bases). Germline-derived CDR1 and CDR2 are SGHDN and FVKESK. Trimming shortened V by 5 bases and J by 0 bases, and 8 bases separated the two germline ends. The CDR3 spans 15 residues. The CDR3: CASSIGGSYNSPLHF. CDR3 in DNA: TGTGCCAGCAGCATCGGGGGCTCCTATAATTCACCCCTCCACTTT.